These T cell receptor beta chains were read from a single sample in a study of blood T cell repertoires in COVID-19. Sequencing used immunoSEQ multiplex PCR; TCRdb keeps in-frame clones, though not all of them. The table shows 350,000 to 450,000 clones, with about 89% occurring only once. The sequenced sample consisted of PBMCs or T cells enriched from blood (not recorded which). The receptors stem from a woman aged 35 to 49 who had been exposed to COVID-19. CDR3s include the opening cysteine and the closing phenylalanine or tryptophan. A D gene is named only where the DNA matches it firmly. A clone size is listed for some rows: how often the clone was seen (once, few, many), or a class if it is expanded.

cdr3_aa cdr3_nt j_call v_call d_call clone_size
CAISTSGSPNEKLFF TGTGCCATCAGTACCTCAGGTTCACCTAATGAAAAACTGTTTTTT TRBJ1-4 TRBV10-3 . once
CASSVGPPSGGLGETQYF TGTGCCAGCAGCGTAGGACCCCCTAGCGGGGGATTGGGAGAGACCCAGTACTTC TRBJ2-5 TRBV9 TRBD2 .
CASSESSLWSNEQFF TGCGCCAGCAGTGAAAGTAGCCTGTGGAGCAATGAGCAGTTCTTC TRBJ2-1 TRBV10-1 . .
CASSHDKSAQHF TGTGCCAGCAGTCACGACAAATCAGCCCAGCATTTT TRBJ1-5 TRBV12-3/TRBV12-4 . .
CASSSGDSYEQYF TGTGCCAGCAGCTCAGGGGATTCTTACGAGCAGTACTTC TRBJ2-7 TRBV5-6 . .
CASSPGQGESQPQHF TGTGCCAGCAGCCCGGGACAGGGTGAAAGCCAGCCCCAGCATTTT TRBJ1-5 TRBV28 TRBD1 .
CASSQDRKEADTQYF TGTGCCAGCAGCCAAGATCGGAAGGAGGCAGATACGCAGTATTTT TRBJ2-3 TRBV14 . .
CASSGQGLGYTF TGTGCCAGCAGTGGACAGGGGCTTGGCTACACCTTC TRBJ1-2 TRBV12-3/TRBV12-4 TRBD1 .
CASSEGTGESYTF TGTGCCAGCAGTGAAGGGACAGGGGAGTCCTACACCTTC TRBJ1-2 TRBV2 TRBD1 .
CATSDLGQGADEQFF TGTGCCACCAGTGATTTAGGCCAGGGGGCCGATGAGCAGTTCTTC TRBJ2-1 TRBV24-1 TRBD1 .
CASSQIATGSSYEQYF TGCGCCAGCAGTCAAATTGCGACGGGTAGCTCCTACGAGCAGTACTTC TRBJ2-7 TRBV10-2 . .
CASSLAGQAGPYGYTF TGTGCCAGCAGCTTGGCGGGACAGGCGGGCCCGTATGGCTACACCTTC TRBJ1-2 TRBV6-2/TRBV6-3 TRBD1 .
CARSLVEDSVHEQYF TGTGCCAGAAGCCTCGTCGAGGACAGCGTCCACGAGCAGTACTTC TRBJ2-7 TRBV7-5 . once